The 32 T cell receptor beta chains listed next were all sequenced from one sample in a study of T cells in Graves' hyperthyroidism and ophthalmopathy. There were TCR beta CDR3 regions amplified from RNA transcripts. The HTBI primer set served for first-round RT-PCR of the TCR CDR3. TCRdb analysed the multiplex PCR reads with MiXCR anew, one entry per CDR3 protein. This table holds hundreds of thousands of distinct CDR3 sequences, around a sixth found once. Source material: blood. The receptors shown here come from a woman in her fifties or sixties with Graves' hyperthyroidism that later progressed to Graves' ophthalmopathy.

CDR3 region: CASSDVSANVLTF. The CDR3 bases are TGTGCCAGCAGCGACGTCTCGGCCAACGTCCTGACTTTC. The rearrangement uses TRBV5-4 and TRBJ2-6; no reliable D call. There are 13 residues in the CDR3. Trimming cost V 4 bases and J 6 bases, with 8 bases left between them. Looked up from germline, CDR1 is SGHNT and CDR2 is YYREEE (reference sequence).

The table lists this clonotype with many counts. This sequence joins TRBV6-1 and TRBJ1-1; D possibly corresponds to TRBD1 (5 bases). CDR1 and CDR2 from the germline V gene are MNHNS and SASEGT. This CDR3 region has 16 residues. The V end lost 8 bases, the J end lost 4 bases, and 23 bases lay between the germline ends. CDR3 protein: CASCPMVGVLCTEAFF. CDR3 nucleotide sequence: TGTGCCAGCTGCCCAATGGTAGGGGTTCTGTGCACTGAAGCTTTCTTT.

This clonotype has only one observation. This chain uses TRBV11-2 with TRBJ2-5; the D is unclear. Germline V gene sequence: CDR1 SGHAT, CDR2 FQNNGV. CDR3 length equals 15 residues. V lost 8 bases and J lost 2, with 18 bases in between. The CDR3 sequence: CASALGSGSQETQYF. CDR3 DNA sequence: TGTGCCAGCGCTCTGGGCTCCGGGTCGCAAGAGACCCAGTACTTC.

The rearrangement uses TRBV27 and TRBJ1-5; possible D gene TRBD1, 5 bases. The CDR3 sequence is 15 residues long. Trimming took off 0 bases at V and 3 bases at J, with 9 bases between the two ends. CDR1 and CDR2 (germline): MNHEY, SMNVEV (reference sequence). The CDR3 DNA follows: TGTGCCAGCAGTTTATCGGGGGGGGTCAATCAGCCCCAGCATTTT. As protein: CASSLSGGVNQPQHF.

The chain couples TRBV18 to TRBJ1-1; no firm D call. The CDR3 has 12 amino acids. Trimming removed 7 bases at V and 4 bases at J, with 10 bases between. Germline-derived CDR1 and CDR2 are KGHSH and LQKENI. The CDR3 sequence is CASLDSGTEAFF. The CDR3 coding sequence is TGTGCCAGCTTGGATAGCGGCACTGAAGCTTTCTTT.

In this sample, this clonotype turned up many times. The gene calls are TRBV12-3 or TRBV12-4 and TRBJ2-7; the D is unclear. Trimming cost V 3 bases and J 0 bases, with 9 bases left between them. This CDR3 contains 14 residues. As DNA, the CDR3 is TGTGCCAGCAGTTTTAGTACTGTCTCCTACGAGCAGTACTTC. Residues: CASSFSTVSYEQYF.

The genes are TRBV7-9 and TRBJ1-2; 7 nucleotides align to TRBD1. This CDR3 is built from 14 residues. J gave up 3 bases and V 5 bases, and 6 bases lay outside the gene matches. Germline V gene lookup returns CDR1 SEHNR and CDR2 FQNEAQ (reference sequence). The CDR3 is CASSGDSGYYGYTF. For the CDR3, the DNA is TGTGCCAGCAGCGGGGACAGTGGATACTATGGCTACACCTTC.

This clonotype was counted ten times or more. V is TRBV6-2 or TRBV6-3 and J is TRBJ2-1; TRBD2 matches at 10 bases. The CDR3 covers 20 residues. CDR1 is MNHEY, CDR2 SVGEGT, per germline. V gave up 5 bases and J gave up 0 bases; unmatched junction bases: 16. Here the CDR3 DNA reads TGTGCCAGCAGTCCTCTTCCCCCCTCTAGCGGGGGCCTCTCCTACAATGAGCAGTTCTTC. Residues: CASSPLPPSSGGLSYNEQFF.

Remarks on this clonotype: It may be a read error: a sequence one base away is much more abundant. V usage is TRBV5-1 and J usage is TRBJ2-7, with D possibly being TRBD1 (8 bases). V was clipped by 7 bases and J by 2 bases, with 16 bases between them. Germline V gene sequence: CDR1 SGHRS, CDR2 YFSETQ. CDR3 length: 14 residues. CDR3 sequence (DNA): TGCGCCAGCCCCGGACAGGGAGGGGCCTACGAGCAGTACTTC. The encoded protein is CASPGQGGAYEQYF.

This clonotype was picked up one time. The CDR3 DNA is TGCAGTATAATGACAGGGGAGACGGAGACCCAGTACTTC. Translating it yields CSIMTGETETQYF. The chain has TRBV20-1 and TRBJ2-5, with TRBD1 matching 8 bases. This CDR3 has 13 residues. Germline-derived CDR1 and CDR2 are DFQATT and SNEGSKA (reference sequence). V lost 8 bases and J lost 5; bases outside the gene matches: 10.

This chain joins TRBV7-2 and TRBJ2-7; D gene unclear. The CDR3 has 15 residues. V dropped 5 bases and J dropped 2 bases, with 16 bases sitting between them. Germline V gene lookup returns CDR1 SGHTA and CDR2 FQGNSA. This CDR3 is CASSQDFAGTYEQYF. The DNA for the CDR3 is TGTGCCAGCAGCCAAGATTTCGCAGGAACCTACGAGCAGTACTTC.

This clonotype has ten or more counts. In DNA, the CDR3 is TGTGCCAGCCGTAGGGAAACCTACGAGCAGTACTTC. Residues: CASRRETYEQYF. The chain carries TRBV2 and TRBJ2-7; D call uncertain. Trimming cost V 8 bases and J 2 bases, with 10 bases left between them. The CDR3 contains 12 residues. From germline, CDR1 is SNHLY and CDR2 FYNNEI.

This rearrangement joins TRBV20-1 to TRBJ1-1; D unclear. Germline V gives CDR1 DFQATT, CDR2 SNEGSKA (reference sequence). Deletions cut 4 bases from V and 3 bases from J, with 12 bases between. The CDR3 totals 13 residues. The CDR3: CSANFRQDTEAFF. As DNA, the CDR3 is TGCAGTGCTAACTTTCGGCAGGACACTGAAGCTTTCTTT.

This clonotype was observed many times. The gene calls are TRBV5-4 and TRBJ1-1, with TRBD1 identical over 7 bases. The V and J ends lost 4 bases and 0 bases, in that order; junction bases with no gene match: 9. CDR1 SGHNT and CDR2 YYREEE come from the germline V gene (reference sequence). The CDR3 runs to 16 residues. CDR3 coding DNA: TGTGCCAGCAGCCATAAGACAGGGATCATGAACACTGAAGCTTTCTTT. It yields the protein CASSHKTGIMNTEAFF. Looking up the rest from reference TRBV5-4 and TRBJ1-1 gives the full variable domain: ETGVTQSPTHLIKTRGQQVTLRCSSQSGHNTVSWYQQALGQGPQFIFQYYREEENGRGNFPPRFSGLQFPNYSSELNVNALELDDSALYLCASSHKTGIMNTEAFFGQGTRLTVV.

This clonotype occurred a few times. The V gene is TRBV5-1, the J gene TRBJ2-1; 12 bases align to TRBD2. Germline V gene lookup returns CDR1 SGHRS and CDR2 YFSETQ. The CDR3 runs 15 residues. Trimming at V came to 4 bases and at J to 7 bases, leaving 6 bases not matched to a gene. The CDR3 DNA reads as TGCGCCAGCAGCCATTCTAGCGGGGGGGCGAATGAGCAGTTCTTC. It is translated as CASSHSSGGANEQFF.

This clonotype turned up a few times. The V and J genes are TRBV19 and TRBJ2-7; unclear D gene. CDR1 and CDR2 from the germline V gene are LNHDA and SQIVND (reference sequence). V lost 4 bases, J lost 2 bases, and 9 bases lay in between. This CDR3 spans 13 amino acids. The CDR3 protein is CASSSDKTYEQYF. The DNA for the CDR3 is TGTGCCAGTAGTAGCGACAAGACCTACGAGCAGTACTTC.

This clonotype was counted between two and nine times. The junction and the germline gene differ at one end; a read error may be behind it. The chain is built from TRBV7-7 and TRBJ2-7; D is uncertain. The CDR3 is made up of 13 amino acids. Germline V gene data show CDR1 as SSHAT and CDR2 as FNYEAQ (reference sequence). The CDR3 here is CASSAQTGYEQYF. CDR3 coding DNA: TGTGCTAGCAGCGCACAGACGGGTTACGAGCAGTACTTC.

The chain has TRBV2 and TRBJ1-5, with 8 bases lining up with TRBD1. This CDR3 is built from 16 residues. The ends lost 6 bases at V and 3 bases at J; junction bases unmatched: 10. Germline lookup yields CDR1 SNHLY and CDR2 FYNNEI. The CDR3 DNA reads TGTGCCAGCAGGAGGGAGACAGGGGCTATCAATCAGCCCCAGCATTTT. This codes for CASRRETGAINQPQHF.

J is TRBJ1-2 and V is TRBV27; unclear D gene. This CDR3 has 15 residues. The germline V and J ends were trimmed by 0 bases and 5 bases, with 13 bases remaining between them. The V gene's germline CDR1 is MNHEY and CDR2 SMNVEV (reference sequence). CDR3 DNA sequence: TGTGCCAGCAGTTTATCGTGGGCCGACCTTTATGGCTACACCTTC. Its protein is CASSLSWADLYGYTF.

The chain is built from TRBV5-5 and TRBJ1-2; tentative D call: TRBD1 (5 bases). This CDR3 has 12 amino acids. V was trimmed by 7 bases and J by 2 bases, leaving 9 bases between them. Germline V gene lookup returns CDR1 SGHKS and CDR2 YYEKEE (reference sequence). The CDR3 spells CASGGTNYGYTF. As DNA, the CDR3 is TGTGCCAGCGGGGGAACAAACTATGGCTACACCTTC. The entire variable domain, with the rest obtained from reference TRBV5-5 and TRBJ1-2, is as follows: DAGVTQSPTHLIKTRGQQVTLRCSPISGHKSVSWYQQVLGQGPQFIFQYYEKEERGRGNFPDRFSARQFPNYSSELNVNALLLGDSALYLCASGGTNYGYTFGSGTRLTVV.

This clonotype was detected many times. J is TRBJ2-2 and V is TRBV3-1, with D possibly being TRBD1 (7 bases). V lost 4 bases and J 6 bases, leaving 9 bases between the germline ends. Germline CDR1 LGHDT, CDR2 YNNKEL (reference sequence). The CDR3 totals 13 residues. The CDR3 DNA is TGTGCCAGCAGCCTCAGGGGGGCCGGGGAGCTGTTTTTT. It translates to CASSLRGAGELFF.

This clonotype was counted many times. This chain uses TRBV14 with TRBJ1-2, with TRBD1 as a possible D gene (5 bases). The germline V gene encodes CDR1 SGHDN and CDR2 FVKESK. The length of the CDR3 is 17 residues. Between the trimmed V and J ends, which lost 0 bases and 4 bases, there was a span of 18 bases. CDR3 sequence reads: CASSQESRRQRLYGYTF. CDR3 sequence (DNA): TGTGCCAGCAGCCAAGAATCAAGGAGACAGCGGCTCTATGGCTACACCTTC.

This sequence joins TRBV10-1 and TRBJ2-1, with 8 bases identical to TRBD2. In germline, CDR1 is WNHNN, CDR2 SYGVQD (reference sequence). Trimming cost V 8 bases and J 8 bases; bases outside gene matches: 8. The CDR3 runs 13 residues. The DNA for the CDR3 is TGCGCCAGCCAGCGGGAGCACGGGGATGAGCAGTTCTTC. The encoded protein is CASQREHGDEQFF.

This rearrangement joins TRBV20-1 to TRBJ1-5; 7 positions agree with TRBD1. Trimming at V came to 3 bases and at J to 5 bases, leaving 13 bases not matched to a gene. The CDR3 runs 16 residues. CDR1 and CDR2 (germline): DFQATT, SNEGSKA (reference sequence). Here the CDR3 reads CSAREPFTGVHQPQHF. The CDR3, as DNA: TGCAGTGCTAGGGAACCATTTACAGGGGTTCATCAGCCCCAGCATTTT.

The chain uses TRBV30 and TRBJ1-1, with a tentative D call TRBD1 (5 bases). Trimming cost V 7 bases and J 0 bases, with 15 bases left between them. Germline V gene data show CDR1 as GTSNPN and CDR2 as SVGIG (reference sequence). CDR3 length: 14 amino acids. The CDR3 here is CASNPGTMNTEAFF. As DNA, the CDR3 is TGTGCCTCCAACCCTGGGACGATGAACACTGAAGCTTTCTTT.

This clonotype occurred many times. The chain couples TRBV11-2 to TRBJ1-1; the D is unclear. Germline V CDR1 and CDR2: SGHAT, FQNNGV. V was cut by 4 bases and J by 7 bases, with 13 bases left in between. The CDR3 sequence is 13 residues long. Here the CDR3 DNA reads TGTGCCAGCAGCTCCCCCCTCGGGAATGAAGCTTTCTTT. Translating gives CASSSPLGNEAFF.

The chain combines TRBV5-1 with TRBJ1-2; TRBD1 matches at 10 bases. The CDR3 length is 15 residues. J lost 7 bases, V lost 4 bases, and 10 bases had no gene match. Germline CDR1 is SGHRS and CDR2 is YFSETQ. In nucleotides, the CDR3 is TGCGCCAGCAGCCTATCGACAGGGGGCGAAGGTGGCTACACCTTC. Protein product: CASSLSTGGEGGYTF.

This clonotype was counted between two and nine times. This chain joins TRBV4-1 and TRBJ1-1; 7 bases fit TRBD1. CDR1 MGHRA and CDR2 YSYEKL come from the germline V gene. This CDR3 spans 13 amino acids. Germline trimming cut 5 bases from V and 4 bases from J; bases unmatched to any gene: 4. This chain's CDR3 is CASSETGSTEAFF. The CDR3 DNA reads TGCGCCAGCAGCGAGACAGGGAGCACTGAAGCTTTCTTT.

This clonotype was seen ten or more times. The CDR3 region has the DNA TGTGCCAGCAGCCGGGACTCCACAGATACGCAGTATTTT. Translated, it gives CASSRDSTDTQYF. J is TRBJ2-3 and V is TRBV2; possible D gene TRBD2, 6 bases. This CDR3 is built from 13 residues. V shed 6 bases and J shed 2 bases, with 9 bases lying between them. Germline V gene lookup returns CDR1 SNHLY and CDR2 FYNNEI.

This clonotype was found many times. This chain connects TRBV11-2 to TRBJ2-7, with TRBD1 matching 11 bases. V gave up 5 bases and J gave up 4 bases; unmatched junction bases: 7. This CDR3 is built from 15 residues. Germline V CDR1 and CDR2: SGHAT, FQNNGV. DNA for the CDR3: TGTGCCAGCAGCGACATTGGACAGGGGGCTTACGAGCAGTACTTC. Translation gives CASSDIGQGAYEQYF.

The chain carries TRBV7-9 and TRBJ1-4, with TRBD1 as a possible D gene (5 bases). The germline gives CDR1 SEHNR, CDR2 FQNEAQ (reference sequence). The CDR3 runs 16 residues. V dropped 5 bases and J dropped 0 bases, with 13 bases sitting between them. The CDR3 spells CASSPGTQATNEKLFF. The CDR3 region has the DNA TGTGCCAGCAGCCCAGGGACTCAGGCAACTAATGAAAAACTGTTTTTT.

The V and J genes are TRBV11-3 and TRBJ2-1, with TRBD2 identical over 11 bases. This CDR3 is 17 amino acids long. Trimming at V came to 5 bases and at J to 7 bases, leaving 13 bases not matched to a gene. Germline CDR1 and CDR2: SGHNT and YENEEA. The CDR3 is CASSPGVAGGPGNEQFF. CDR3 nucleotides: TGTGCCAGCAGCCCCGGGGTAGCGGGGGGGCCTGGGAATGAGCAGTTCTTC.